These T cell receptor beta chains were read from a single sample in a study of T-cell reconstitution after alpha-beta-depleted transplantation in children. TCRdb re-derived calls from the PCR reads in MiXCR, one entry per CDR3 protein. The sample consists of 200,000 to 250,000 distinct CDR3 sequences, about 11% of them appearing once. The sample consisted of PBMCs, taken before TCRalphabeta/CD19-depleted stem cell transplant. The source of these receptors is a child less than two years old with acute myeloid leukemia, due to receive a stem cell transplant. Both conserved end residues are part of each CDR3. The D gene is left open where the match is weak. Some rows have no size entry. The others give once, few or many, or a class for an expanded clone.

D: NA
size: many
V: TRBV10-3
J: TRBJ2-3
CDR3: CAISETEDTQYF
DNA: TGTGCCATCAGTGAGACGGAGGATACGCAGTATTTT

D: TRBD2
size: NA
V: TRBV5-5
J: TRBJ2-1
CDR3: CASSLEGGSGLEQFF
DNA: TGTGCCAGCAGCTTGGAGGGAGGTTCGGGACTAGAGCAGTTCTTC

D: NA
size: many
V: TRBV5-6
J: TRBJ2-3
CDR3: CASSLTRQVLRNTDTQYF
DNA: TGTGCCAGCAGCTTGACCCGACAGGTCTTGAGGAACACAGATACGCAGTATTTT

D: TRBD1
size: many
V: TRBV5-1
J: TRBJ1-1
CDR3: CASSSGTGGVPYNTEAFF
DNA: TGCGCCAGCAGCTCCGGGACAGGGGGCGTTCCTTACAACACTGAAGCTTTCTTT

D: TRBD2
size: many
V: TRBV18
J: TRBJ2-3
CDR3: CASSPTGRSRLDTQYF
DNA: TGTGCCAGCTCACCAACCGGGAGGAGTCGTTTGGATACGCAGTATTTT

D: TRBD2
size: many
V: TRBV9
J: TRBJ2-1
CDR3: CASSPRGLAPGNEQFF
DNA: TGTGCCAGCAGCCCGAGGGGACTAGCCCCAGGGAATGAGCAGTTCTTC

D: NA
size: many
V: TRBV5-6
J: TRBJ1-3
CDR3: CASSLRVSGNTIYF
DNA: TGTGCCAGCAGCTTGAGGGTCTCTGGAAACACCATATATTTT

D: NA
size: many
V: TRBV12-3/TRBV12-4
J: TRBJ2-7
CDR3: CASSFNQAYEQYF
DNA: TGTGCCAGCAGTTTCAACCAGGCCTACGAGCAGTACTTC

D: TRBD2
size: many
V: TRBV27
J: TRBJ2-3
CDR3: CASVPRRGGTDTQYF
DNA: TGTGCCAGCGTACCCAGGCGGGGGGGCACAGATACGCAGTATTTT

D: NA
size: many
V: TRBV20-1
J: TRBJ1-5
CDR3: CSASKAGHQPQHF
DNA: TGCAGTGCTAGTAAGGCAGGCCATCAGCCCCAGCATTTT

D: NA
size: many
V: TRBV6-5
J: TRBJ2-7
CDR3: CASSPGGSPYEQYF
DNA: TGTGCCAGCAGCCCCGGAGGAAGTCCCTACGAGCAGTACTTC

D: NA
size: many
V: TRBV29-1
J: TRBJ1-2
CDR3: CSTAPGMDYGYTF
DNA: TGCAGCACGGCGCCTGGGATGGACTATGGCTACACCTTC

D: NA
size: many
V: TRBV11-3
J: TRBJ2-1
CDR3: CASKAGPTYNEQFF
DNA: TGTGCCAGCAAAGCAGGGCCAACCTACAATGAGCAGTTCTTC

D: NA
size: few
V: TRBV7-6
J: TRBJ2-6
CDR3: CASSLVEGSPLGANVLTF
DNA: TGTGCCAGCAGCTTAGTTGAGGGATCCCCTCTTGGGGCCAACGTCCTGACTTTC

D: NA
size: NA
V: TRBV7-2
J: TRBJ1-5
CDR3: CASSLGRGWDQPQHF
DNA: TGTGCCAGCAGCTTAGGTAGGGGGTGGGATCAGCCCCAGCATTTT

D: NA
size: NA
V: TRBV28
J: TRBJ1-4
CDR3: CASSFLAATNEKLFF
DNA: TGTGCCAGCAGTTTCTTAGCAGCAACTAATGAAAAACTGTTTTTT

D: NA
size: many
V: TRBV5-1
J: TRBJ2-1
CDR3: CASSMLALSSYNEQFF
DNA: TGCGCCAGCAGCATGCTAGCGTTAAGCTCCTACAATGAGCAGTTCTTC

D: NA
size: many
V: TRBV19
J: TRBJ1-2
CDR3: CASSMGAAGSYGYTF
DNA: TGTGCCAGTAGTATGGGCGCCGCTGGCAGTTATGGCTACACCTTC

D: NA
size: few
V: TRBV20-1
J: TRBJ2-2
CDR3: CSAARRGAPSVELFF
DNA: TGCAGTGCGGCGCGGAGGGGGGCCCCTAGCGTGGAGCTGTTTTTT

D: TRBD1
size: NA
V: TRBV10-3
J: TRBJ1-1
CDR3: CTISSGQGNTEAFF
DNA: TGTACCATCAGCTCGGGACAGGGAAACACTGAAGCTTTCTTT

D: TRBD1
size: many
V: TRBV7-3
J: TRBJ2-3
CDR3: CASSPKGAEDTQYF
DNA: TGTGCCAGCAGTCCTAAGGGGGCGGAGGATACGCAGTATTTT

D: TRBD1
size: many
V: TRBV9
J: TRBJ1-5
CDR3: CASSVGEGAGVGNQPQHF
DNA: TGTGCCAGCAGCGTAGGAGAGGGGGCAGGGGTTGGCAATCAGCCCCAGCATTTT

D: NA
size: many
V: TRBV27
J: TRBJ1-2
CDR3: CASSLAGAGYGYTF
DNA: TGTGCCAGCAGTTTGGCCGGGGCAGGCTATGGCTACACCTTC

D: NA
size: many
V: TRBV28
J: TRBJ2-1
CDR3: CASSLRGSEQFF
DNA: TGTGCCAGCAGTTTACGCGGAAGTGAGCAGTTCTTC

D: TRBD1
size: many
V: TRBV14
J: TRBJ2-3
CDR3: CASSRDRGTLQYF
DNA: TGTGCCAGCAGCCGGGACAGGGGTACTCTCCAGTATTTT

D: NA
size: NA
V: TRBV28
J: TRBJ2-6
CDR3: CASTGFGANVLTF
DNA: TGTGCCAGCACAGGGTTCGGGGCCAACGTCCTGACTTTC

D: NA
size: NA
V: TRBV5-1
J: TRBJ2-7
CDR3: CARSLDSPYEQYF
DNA: TGCGCCCGCAGCTTGGACTCTCCCTACGAGCAGTACTTC

D: NA
size: many
V: TRBV28
J: TRBJ2-3
CDR3: CASSRGKDTQYF
DNA: TGTGCCAGCTCCCGAGGGAAAGATACGCAGTATTTT

D: TRBD2
size: many
V: TRBV7-2
J: TRBJ2-1
CDR3: CASSLAARLAAHNEQFF
DNA: TGTGCCAGCAGCTTAGCCGCCCGACTAGCGGCCCACAATGAGCAGTTCTTC

D: NA
size: many
V: TRBV5-4
J: TRBJ2-3
CDR3: CASSTGGDTQYF
DNA: TGTGCCAGCAGCACCGGTGGAGATACGCAGTATTTT

D: TRBD1
size: many
V: TRBV6-1
J: TRBJ2-1
CDR3: CASSEVGTGSYNEQFF
DNA: TGTGCCAGCAGTGAAGTAGGGACAGGCTCCTACAATGAGCAGTTCTTC

D: TRBD2
size: NA
V: TRBV5-6
J: TRBJ2-1
CDR3: CASSLVGTSGASEQFF
DNA: TGTGCCAGCAGCTTGGTGGGGACTAGCGGGGCGAGTGAGCAGTTCTTC

D: NA
size: many
V: TRBV14
J: TRBJ1-1
CDR3: CASSQEGGDRRGADWNTEAFF
DNA: TGTGCCAGCAGCCAAGAAGGGGGGGATAGGCGCGGAGCCGACTGGAACACTGAAGCTTTCTTT

D: NA
size: NA
V: TRBV7-9
J: TRBJ2-1
CDR3: CASGAGLASYNEQFF
DNA: TGTGCCAGCGGCGCTGGGCTCGCCTCCTACAATGAGCAGTTCTTC

D: NA
size: few
V: TRBV12-3/TRBV12-4
J: TRBJ1-1
CDR3: CASSPAAGGTTEAFF
DNA: TGTGCCAGCAGCCCCGCAGCGGGGGGGACCACTGAAGCTTTCTTT

D: TRBD1
size: many
V: TRBV5-1
J: TRBJ2-7
CDR3: CASSPSGTGYEQYF
DNA: TGCGCCAGCAGCCCATCCGGGACAGGGTACGAGCAGTACTTC

D: NA
size: many
V: TRBV7-3
J: TRBJ1-5
CDR3: CASVPPWASPPRLCNQPQHF
DNA: TGTGCCAGCGTCCCCCCCTGGGCTTCCCCCCCTAGATTGTGCAATCAGCCCCAGCATTTT

D: NA
size: few
V: TRBV7-2
J: TRBJ1-5
CDR3: CASSGRHNQPQHF
DNA: TGTGCCAGCAGCGGCAGGCACAATCAGCCCCAGCATTTT

D: TRBD1
size: few
V: TRBV28
J: TRBJ2-7
CDR3: CASSSPRTGGYEQYF
DNA: TGTGCCAGCAGTTCCCCACGGACAGGGGGCTACGAGCAGTACTTC